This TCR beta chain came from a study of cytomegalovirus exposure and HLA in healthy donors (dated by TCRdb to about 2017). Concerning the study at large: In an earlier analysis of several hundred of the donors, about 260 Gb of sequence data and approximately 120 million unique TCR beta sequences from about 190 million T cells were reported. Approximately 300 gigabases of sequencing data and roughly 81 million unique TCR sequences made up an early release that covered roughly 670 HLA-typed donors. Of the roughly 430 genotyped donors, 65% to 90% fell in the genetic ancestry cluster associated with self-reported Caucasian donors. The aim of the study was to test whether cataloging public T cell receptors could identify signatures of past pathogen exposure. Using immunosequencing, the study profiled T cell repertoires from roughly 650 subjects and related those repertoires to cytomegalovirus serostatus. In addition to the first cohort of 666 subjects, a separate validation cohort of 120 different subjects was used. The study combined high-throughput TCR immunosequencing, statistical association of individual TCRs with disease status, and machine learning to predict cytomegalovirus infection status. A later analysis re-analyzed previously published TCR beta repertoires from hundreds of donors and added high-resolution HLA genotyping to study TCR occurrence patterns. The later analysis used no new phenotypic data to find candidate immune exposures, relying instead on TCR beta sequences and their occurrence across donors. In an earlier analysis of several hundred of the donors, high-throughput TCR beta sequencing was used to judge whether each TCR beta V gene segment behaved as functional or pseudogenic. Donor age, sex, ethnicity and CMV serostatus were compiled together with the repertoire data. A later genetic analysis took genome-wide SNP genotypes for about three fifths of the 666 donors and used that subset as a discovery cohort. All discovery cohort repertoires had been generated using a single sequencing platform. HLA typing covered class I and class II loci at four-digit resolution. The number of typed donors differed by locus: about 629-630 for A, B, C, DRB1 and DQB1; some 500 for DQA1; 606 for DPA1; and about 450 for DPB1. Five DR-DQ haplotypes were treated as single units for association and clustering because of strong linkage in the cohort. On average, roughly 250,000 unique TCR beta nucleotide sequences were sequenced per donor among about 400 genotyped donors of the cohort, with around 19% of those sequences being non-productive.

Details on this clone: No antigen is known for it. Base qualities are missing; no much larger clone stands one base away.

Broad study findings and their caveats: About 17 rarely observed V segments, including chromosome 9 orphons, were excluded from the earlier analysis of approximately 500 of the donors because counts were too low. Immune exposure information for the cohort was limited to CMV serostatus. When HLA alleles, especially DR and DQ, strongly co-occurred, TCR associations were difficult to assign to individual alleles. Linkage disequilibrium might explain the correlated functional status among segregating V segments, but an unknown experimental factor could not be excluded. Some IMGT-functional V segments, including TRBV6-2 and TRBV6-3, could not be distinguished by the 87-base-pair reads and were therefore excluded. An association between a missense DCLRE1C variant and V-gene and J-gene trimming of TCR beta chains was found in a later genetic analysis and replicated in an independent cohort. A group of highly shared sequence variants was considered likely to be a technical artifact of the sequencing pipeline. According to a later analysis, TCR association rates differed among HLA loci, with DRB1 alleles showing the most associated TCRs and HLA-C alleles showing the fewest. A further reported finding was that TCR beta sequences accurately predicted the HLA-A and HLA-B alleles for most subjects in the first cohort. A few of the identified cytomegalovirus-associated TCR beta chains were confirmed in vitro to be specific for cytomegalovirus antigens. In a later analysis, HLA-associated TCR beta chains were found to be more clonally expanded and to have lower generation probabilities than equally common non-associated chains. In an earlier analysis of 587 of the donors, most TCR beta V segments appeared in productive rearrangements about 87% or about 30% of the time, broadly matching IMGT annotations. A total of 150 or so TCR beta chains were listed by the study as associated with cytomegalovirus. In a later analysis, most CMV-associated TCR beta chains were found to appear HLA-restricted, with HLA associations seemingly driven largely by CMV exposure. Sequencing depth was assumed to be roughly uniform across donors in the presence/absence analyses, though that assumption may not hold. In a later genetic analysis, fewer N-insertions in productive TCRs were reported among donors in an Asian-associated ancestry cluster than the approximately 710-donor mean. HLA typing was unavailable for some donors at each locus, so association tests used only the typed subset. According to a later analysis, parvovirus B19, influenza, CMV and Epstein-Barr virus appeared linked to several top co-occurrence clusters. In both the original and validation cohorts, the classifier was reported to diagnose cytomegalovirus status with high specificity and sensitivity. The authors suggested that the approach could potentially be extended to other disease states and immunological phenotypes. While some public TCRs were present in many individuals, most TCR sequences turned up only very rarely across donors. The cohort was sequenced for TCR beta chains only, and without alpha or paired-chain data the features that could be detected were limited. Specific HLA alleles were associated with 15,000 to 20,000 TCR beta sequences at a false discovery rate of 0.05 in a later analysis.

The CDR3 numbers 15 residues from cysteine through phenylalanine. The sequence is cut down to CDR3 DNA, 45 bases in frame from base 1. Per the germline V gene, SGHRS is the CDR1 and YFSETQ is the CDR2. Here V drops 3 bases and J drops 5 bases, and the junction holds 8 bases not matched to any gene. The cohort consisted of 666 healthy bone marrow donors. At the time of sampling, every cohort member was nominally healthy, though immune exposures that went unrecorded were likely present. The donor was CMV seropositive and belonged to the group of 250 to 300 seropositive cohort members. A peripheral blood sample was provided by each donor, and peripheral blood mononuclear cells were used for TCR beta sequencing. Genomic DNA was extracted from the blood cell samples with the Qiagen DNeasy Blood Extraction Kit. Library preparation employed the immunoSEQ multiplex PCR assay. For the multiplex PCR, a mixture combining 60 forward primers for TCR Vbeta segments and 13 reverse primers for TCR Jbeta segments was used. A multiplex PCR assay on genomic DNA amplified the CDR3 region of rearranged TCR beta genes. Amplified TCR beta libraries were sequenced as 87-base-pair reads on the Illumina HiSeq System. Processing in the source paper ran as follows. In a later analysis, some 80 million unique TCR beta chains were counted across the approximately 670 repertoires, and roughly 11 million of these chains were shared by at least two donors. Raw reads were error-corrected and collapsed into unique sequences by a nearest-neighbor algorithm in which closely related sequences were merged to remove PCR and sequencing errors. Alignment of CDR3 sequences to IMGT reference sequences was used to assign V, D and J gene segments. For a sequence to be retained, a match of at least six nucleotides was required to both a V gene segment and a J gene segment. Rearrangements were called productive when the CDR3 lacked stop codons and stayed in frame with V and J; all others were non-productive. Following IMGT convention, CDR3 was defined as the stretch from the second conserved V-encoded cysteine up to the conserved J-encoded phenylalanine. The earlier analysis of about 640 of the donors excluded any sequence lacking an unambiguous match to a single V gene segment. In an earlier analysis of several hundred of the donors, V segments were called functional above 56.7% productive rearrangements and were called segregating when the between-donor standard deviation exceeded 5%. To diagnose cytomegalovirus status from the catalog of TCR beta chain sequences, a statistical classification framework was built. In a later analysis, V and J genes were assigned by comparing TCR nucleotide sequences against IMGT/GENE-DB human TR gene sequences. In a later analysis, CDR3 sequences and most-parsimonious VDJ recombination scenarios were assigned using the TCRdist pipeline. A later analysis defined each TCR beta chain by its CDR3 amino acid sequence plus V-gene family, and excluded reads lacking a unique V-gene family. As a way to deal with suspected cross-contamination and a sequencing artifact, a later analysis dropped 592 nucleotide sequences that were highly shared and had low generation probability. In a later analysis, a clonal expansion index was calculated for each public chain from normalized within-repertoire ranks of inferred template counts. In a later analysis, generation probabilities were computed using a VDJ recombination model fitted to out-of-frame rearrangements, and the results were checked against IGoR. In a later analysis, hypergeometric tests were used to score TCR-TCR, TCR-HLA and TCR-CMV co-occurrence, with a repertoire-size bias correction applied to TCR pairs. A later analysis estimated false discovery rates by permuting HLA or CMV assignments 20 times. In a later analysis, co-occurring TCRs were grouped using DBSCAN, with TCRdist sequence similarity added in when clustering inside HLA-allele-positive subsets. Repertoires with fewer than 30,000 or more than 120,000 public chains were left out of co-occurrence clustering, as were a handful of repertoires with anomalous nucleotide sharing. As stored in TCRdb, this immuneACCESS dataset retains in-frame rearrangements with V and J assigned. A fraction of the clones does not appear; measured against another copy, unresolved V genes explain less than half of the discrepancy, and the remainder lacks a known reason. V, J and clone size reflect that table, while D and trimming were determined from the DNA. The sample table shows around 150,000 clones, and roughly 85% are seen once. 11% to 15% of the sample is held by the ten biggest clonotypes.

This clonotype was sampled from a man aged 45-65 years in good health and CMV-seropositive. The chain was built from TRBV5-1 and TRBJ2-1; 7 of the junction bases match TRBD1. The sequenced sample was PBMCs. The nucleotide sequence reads TGCGCCAGCAGCTCCGGGACAGCAAACCACAATGAGCAGTTCTTC. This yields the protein CASSSGTANHNEQFF.